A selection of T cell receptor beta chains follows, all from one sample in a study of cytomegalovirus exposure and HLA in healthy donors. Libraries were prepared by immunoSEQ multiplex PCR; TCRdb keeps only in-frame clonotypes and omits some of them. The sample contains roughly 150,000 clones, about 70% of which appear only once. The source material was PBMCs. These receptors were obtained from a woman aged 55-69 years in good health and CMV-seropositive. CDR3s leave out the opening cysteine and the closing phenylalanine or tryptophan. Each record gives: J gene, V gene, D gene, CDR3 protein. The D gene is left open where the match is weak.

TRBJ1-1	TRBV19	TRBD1	ASGQERAEAF
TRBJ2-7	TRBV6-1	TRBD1	ASSDLTGGLNEQY
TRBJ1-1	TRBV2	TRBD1	ASSNQITGAQRAF
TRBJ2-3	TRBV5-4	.	ASSLSNGMGTQY
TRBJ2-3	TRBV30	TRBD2	AWSVEPSGTIYTQY
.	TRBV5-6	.	ASSLGGVSSYEQY
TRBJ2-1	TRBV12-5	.	ASGLRAEQF
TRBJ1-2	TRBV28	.	ASSFLDQNYGYT
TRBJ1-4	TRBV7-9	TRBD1	ASTRDRADEKLF
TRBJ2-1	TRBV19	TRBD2	ASSIGAGGSNNEQF
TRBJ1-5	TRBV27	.	ASSLNGLVNQPQH
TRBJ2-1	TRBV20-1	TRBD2	SAPTSGEQF
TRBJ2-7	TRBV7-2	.	ASSRSGYADEQY
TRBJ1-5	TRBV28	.	ASSFPTAGFYQPQH
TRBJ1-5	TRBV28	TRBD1	ASSSPTGGVQPQH
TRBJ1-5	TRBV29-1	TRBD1	SAAGGPNQPQH
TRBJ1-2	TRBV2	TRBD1	ASSSRDREINGYT
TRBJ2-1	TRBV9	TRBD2	ASSGGRLSYNEQF
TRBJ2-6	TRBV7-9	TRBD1	ASSFPDRASGANVLT
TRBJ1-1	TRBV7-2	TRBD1	ASSWDRVNTEAF
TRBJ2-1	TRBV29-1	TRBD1	SARQGNRNEQF
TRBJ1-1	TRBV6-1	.	ASSDAYPMRTEAF
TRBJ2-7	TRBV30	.	AWRGDTISYEQY
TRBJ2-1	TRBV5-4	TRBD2	VLESEGGSGINEQF
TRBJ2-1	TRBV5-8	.	ASSPRRGPGSYNEQF
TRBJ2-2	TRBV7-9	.	ASSLRTINTGELF
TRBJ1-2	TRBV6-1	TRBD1	ASSSTGDGYT
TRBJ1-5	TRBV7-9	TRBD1	ASSSSGTGTGVNQPQH
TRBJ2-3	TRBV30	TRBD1	AWSDNTGGFTDTQY
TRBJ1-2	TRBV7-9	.	ASSSQRTNYGYT
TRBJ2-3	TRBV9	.	ASNRGGPTDTQY
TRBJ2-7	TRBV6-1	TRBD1	ASSGGQGLTYEQY
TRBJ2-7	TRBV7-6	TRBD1	ASSSGTDYYDEQY
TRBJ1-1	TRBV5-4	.	ASSLAGGAGHTEAF
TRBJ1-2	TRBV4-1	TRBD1	ASSHVPGQGARGYT
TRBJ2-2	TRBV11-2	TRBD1	ASSPGTGITGELF
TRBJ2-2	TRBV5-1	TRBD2	ASSLQAGRPNTGELF
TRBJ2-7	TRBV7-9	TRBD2	ASSLGLAGRSYEQY
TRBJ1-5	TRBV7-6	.	ASSLAGRPGEPQH
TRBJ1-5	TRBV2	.	ASSEAGSPSQPQH
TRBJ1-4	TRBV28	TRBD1	ASSTLRGLGEKLF
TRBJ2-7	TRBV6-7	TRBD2	ASSSLTERDVYEQY